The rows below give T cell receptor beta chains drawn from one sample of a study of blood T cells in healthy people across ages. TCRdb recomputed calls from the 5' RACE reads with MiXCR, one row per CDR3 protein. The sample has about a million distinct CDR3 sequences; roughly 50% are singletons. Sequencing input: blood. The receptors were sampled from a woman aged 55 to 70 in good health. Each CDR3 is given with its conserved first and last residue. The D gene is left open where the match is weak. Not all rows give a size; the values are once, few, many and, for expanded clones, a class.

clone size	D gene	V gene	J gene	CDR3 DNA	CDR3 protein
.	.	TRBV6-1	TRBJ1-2	TGTGCCAGCACCCCAAGACGGGGAGAGGGGAGGTATGGCTACACCTTC	CASTPRRGEGRYGYTF
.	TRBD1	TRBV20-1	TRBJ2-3	TGCAGTGCTAGTCTCGACAGGGATGGTGATACGCAGTATTTT	CSASLDRDGDTQYF
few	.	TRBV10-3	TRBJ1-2	TGTGCCATCAGTGAGTCAGAGGGGGGTCGAGGCTACACCTTC	CAISESEGGRGYTF
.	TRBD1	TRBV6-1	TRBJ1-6	TGTGCCAGCAGCTCACGGGACAGGGGGCTCACCCTCCACTTT	CASSSRDRGLTLHF
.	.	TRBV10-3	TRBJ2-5	TGTGCCATCAGTGTCAGCAGCCAAGAGACCCAGTACTTC	CAISVSSQETQYF
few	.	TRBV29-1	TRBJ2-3	TGCAGCGTTGAAGATTGGGCGGAGCCCACAGATACGCAGTATTTT	CSVEDWAEPTDTQYF
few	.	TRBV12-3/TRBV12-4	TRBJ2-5	TGTGCCAGCAGATCTTCGACTAGAGAGTACTTC	CASRSSTREYF
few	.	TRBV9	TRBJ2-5	TGTGCCAGCAGCGAAAACAGCCTCGGGGAGACCCAGTACTTC	CASSENSLGETQYF
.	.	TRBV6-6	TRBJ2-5	TGTGCCAGCAGTTACGGGCGATGGGAGACCCAGTACTTC	CASSYGRWETQYF
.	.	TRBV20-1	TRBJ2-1	TGCAGTGCTACCCCCGTAGTGAGGCCCTACAATGAGCAGTTCTTC	CSATPVVRPYNEQFF
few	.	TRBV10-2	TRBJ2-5	TGCGCCAGCGGGCCAGGGCGGGAGACCCAGTACTTC	CASGPGRETQYF
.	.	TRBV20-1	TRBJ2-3	TGCAGTGCTAGTGGGCTATACACAGATACGCAGTATTTT	CSASGLYTDTQYF
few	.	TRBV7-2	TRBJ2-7	TGTGCCAGCAGCTCCCCCACCGAGCGCTCCGAGCAGTACTTC	CASSSPTERSEQYF
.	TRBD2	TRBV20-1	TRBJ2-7	TGCAGTGCTAGAGTAGCGGGAGAAATCTGTAGAAGAGCCTACGAGCAGTACTTC	CSARVAGEICRRAYEQYF
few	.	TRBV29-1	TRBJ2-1	TGCAGCGTTGAAGGGAGAGGTGAGCAGTTCTTC	CSVEGRGEQFF
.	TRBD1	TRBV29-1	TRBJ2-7	TGCAGCGCTACAGGGGACGAGCAGTACTTC	CSATGDEQYF
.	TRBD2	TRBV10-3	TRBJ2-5	TGTGCCACTTCTAGCGGGAGGGCCACGAATGAGCAGTACTTC	CATSSGRATNEQYF
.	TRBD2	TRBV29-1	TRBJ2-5	TGCAGCGTTGAGGGGACTAGCGATGCACGAATGAATGAGCAGTACTTC	CSVEGTSDARMNEQYF
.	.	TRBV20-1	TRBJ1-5	TGCAGTGCCAAGGAACAGGAACATAGCAATCAGCCCCAGCATTTT	CSAKEQEHSNQPQHF
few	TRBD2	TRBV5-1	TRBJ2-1	TGCGCCAGCAGTAGGCCTTTAAGCGGGAGAGGACACAATGAGCAGTTCTTC	CASSRPLSGRGHNEQFF
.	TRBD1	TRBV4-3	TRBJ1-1	TGCGCCAGCAGCCCGGCGGACAGGGAGAGCACTGAAGCTTTCTTT	CASSPADRESTEAFF
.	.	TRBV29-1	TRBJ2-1	TGCAGCGTTGAAGGTGAACGGCGCTCCTACAATGAGCAGTTCTTC	CSVEGERRSYNEQFF
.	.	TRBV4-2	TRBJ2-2	TGTGCCAGCAGACTGGGCTTGGGCGGGGAGCTGTTTTTT	CASRLGLGGELFF
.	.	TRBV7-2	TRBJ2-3	TGTGCCAGCAGCTTAGGAGTAGGTAATACGCAGTATTTT	CASSLGVGNTQYF
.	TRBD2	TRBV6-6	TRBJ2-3	TGTGCCAGCAGTTACGAGCCTAGCGGGCCACACACAGATACGCAGTATTTT	CASSYEPSGPHTDTQYF
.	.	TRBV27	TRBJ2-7	TGTGCCAGCAGTCCAGGTCCACGAGGATACGAGCAGTACTTC	CASSPGPRGYEQYF
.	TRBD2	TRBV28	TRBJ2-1	TGTGCCAGCAGTCGCGGGACTAGCGGGAGCTGTGAGCAGTTCTTC	CASSRGTSGSCEQFF
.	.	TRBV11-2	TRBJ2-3	TGTGCCAGCAGCCACGCCATCACAGATACGCAGTATTTT	CASSHAITDTQYF
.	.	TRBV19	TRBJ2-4	TGTGCCAGTAGAGATGACCGAGAAGCCAAAAACATTCAGTACTTC	CASRDDREAKNIQYF
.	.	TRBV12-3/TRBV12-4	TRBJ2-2	TGTGCCAGCAGTTTATCGGGGATCGTCGGGGAGCTGTTTTTT	CASSLSGIVGELFF
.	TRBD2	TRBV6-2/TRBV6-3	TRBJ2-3	TGTGCCAGCAGTTACTCGAAGGCTAGCGGGAGAGCTACGCAGTATTTT	CASSYSKASGRATQYF